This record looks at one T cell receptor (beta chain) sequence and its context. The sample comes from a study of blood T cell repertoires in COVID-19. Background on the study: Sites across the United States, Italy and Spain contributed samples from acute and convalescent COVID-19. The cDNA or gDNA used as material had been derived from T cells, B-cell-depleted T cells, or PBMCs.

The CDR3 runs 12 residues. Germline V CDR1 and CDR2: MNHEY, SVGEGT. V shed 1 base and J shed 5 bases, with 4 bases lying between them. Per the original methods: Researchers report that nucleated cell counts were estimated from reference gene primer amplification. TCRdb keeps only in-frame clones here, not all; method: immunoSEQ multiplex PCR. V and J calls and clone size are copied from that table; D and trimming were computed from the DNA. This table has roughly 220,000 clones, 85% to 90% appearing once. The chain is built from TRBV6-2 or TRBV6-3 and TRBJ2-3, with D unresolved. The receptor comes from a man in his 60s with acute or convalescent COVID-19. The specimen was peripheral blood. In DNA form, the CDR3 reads TGTGCCAGCAGTTACTTGAGAGATACGCAGTATTTT. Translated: CASSYLRDTQYF.